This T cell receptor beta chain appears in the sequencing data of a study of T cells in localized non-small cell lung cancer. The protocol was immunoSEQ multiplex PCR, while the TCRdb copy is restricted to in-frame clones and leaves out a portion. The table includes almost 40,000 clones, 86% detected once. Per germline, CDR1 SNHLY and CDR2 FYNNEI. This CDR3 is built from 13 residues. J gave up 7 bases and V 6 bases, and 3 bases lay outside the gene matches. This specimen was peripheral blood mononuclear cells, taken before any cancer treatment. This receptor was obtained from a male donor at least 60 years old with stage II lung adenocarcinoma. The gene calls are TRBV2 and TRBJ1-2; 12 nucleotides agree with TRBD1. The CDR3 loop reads CASRGTGGFGYTF. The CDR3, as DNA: TGTGCCAGCAGGGGGACAGGGGGCTTTGGCTACACCTTC. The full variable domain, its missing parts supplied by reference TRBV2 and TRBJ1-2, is EPEVTQTPSHQVTQMGQEVILRCVPISNHLYFYWYRQILGQKVEFLVSFYNNEISEKSEIFDDQFSVERPDGSNFTLKIRSTKLEDSAMYFCASRGTGGFGYTFGSGTRLTVV.